This entry concerns a single T cell receptor (beta chain). Its antigen is as yet unknown. These data are taken from a study of T cells in localized non-small cell lung cancer. Whole-study findings and limits: Higher blood T cell density went with longer overall survival. Compared with tumor, uninvolved adjacent lung displayed greater T cell clonality, ranking highest overall. Without multi-region sequencing, intratumor heterogeneity could not be excluded. Within adjacent lung there appeared a median about 54 of the top 100 tumor clones.

V was shortened by 2 bases and J by 11 bases, with 30 bases between the two germline ends. The germline CDR1 and CDR2 sequences are MDHEN and SYDVKM. This CDR3 is 19 amino acids long. Some clones are missing from TCRdb's copy, which holds only in-frame ones; the method was immunoSEQ multiplex PCR. The profile shows about 31,000 clones, nearly 90% of them singletons. This chain links TRBV28 with TRBJ2-2; no clear D. The TCR was taken from a woman aged 40 to 75 with stage III lung adenocarcinoma. The sequencing used peripheral blood mononuclear cells, collected before any cancer treatment. The CDR3 DNA sequence: TGTGCCAGCAGTTTACCCGGTATGGTGGCGGCGAGTCAGAATCGTGAGCTGTTTTTT. Its translation: CASSLPGMVAASQNRELFF.